The sample holds one count of the clone carrying this T cell receptor (beta chain). V was trimmed by 5 bases and J by 9 bases, leaving 16 bases between them. CDR3 length: 14 amino acids. CDR1 and CDR2 from the germline V gene are SGHVS and FQNEAQ. The data stem from a study of blood T cell repertoires in COVID-19. Study-level information: Samples representing acute and convalescent COVID-19 were sourced from the United States, Italy and Spain.

Under the authors' procedure: Scientists estimated how many nucleated cells there were by amplifying reference gene primers. Repertoires were generated with immunoSEQ multiplex PCR, while TCRdb's copy carries only in-frame clones and drops some. V, J and clone size derive from that table, while D and trimming were established from the DNA sequence. The profile shows some 70,000 clones, about 89% of them singletons. Sequencing was done on a sample of peripheral blood. This TCR was recovered from a human donor in a cohort sampled during active COVID-19. V and J are TRBV7-8 and TRBJ2-2; D might be TRBD2 (7 bases). The CDR3 DNA reads as TGTGCCAGCAGCATCGTAGGGGGGGACCGGGAGCTGTTTTTT. Translated, it gives CASSIVGGDRELFF.